One sample yielded the 15 T cell receptor beta chains listed below, sequenced in a study of blood T cell repertoires in COVID-19. Using immunoSEQ multiplex PCR, the repertoire was profiled, and TCRdb retains in-frame clones only, with some absent. The sample carries some 170,000 clones, 84% recorded once. The sample comprised PBMCs or T cells enriched from blood (not recorded which). The receptors were sampled from a man aged 50-60 years who had recovered from COVID-19.

The chain joins TRBV5-5 to TRBJ1-2, with D possibly being TRBD1 (5 bases). The V end lost 0 bases, the J end lost 4 bases, and 10 bases lay between the germline ends. CDR3 length equals 14 residues. Germline lookup yields CDR1 SGHKS and CDR2 YYEKEE (reference sequence). This CDR3 reads CASSLAGASYGYTF. As DNA, the CDR3 is TGTGCCAGCAGCTTGGCTGGGGCAAGCTATGGCTACACCTTC.

This chain uses TRBV10-3 with TRBJ2-7; maybe TRBD1 (6 bases). CDR3 length equals 15 residues. V dropped 3 bases and J dropped 2 bases, with 14 bases sitting between them. Germline CDR1 reads ENHRY; CDR2 reads SYGVKD. The CDR3 sequence: CAISDQQGKTYEQYF. CDR3 nucleotide sequence: TGTGCCATCAGTGATCAACAGGGAAAAACCTACGAGCAGTACTTC.

The rearrangement links TRBV5-1 to TRBJ2-7; D may be TRBD1 (6 bases). The V gene lost 1 base and the J gene lost 3 bases, with 14 bases spanning the gap. The germline CDR1 and CDR2 sequences are SGHRS and YFSETQ. The CDR3 has 15 residues. CDR3 amino acids: CASSLSDSEFYEQYF. The CDR3 region has the DNA TGCGCCAGCAGCTTGTCGGACAGCGAGTTCTACGAGCAGTACTTC. The complete variable domain, with remaining parts taken from reference TRBV5-1 and TRBJ2-7, reads KAGVTQTPRYLIKTRGQQVTLSCSPISGHRSVSWYQQTPGQGLQFLFEYFSETQRNKGNFPGRFSGRQFSNSRSEMNVSTLELGDSALYLCASSLSDSEFYEQYFGPGTRLTVT.

This clone was counted only a few times. The chain carries TRBV5-1 and TRBJ1-1; 7 nucleotides agree with TRBD1. Trimming at V came to 0 bases and at J to 0 bases, leaving 5 bases not matched to a gene. Looked up from germline, CDR1 is SGHRS and CDR2 is YFSETQ. The CDR3 has 16 amino acids. The CDR3, as DNA: TGCGCCAGCAGCTTGGTTCCAGGGGGGTTGAACACTGAAGCTTTCTTT. Its translation is CASSLVPGGLNTEAFF. Full variable domain (remainder filled in from reference TRBV5-1 and TRBJ1-1): KAGVTQTPRYLIKTRGQQVTLSCSPISGHRSVSWYQQTPGQGLQFLFEYFSETQRNKGNFPGRFSGRQFSNSRSEMNVSTLELGDSALYLCASSLVPGGLNTEAFFGQGTRLTVV.

The genes are TRBV2 and TRBJ2-7, with 10 bases that match TRBD2. The trim removed 5 bases at V and 1 base at J, leaving 2 bases unmatched. The germline V gene encodes CDR1 SNHLY and CDR2 FYNNEI. CDR3 length: 14 residues. The CDR3 is CASSPGLASYEQYF. Written as DNA, the CDR3 is TGTGCCAGCAGTCCGGGACTAGCGTCCTACGAGCAGTACTTC.

The chain combines TRBV10-3 with TRBJ1-2; D uncertain. This CDR3 is built from 14 residues. Germline loops: CDR1 ENHRY, CDR2 SYGVKD. V was pared by 0 bases and J by 4 bases, with 9 bases between. The CDR3 nucleotides read TGTGCCATCAGTGAGTCGGAGGAAGTCTATGGCTACACCTTC. It is translated as CAISESEEVYGYTF.

The chain joins TRBV9 to TRBJ1-1, with a tentative D call TRBD1 (5 bases). V was cut by 4 bases and J by 2 bases, with 12 bases left in between. This CDR3 contains 14 residues. Germline CDR1 SGDLS, CDR2 YYNGEE. The CDR3 region has the DNA TGTGCCAGCAGCCCCACGACAGTAAACACTGAAGCTTTCTTT. Encoded protein: CASSPTTVNTEAFF.

The V call is TRBV5-1, the J call TRBJ2-5, with 8 bases identical to TRBD2. The trim removed 3 bases at V and 2 bases at J, leaving 9 bases unmatched. The CDR3 totals 16 residues. CDR1 SGHRS and CDR2 YFSETQ come from the germline V gene. The CDR3 DNA reads TGCGCCAGCAGCTCAACCCGGCGGGGGGCTCAAGAGACCCAGTACTTC. Encoded protein: CASSSTRRGAQETQYF.

The genes are TRBV6-5 and TRBJ1-2, with 9 bases that match TRBD1. The junction had 8 bases not matched to a gene; V was cut back by 5 bases and J by 7 bases. Germline V gene sequence: CDR1 MNHEY, CDR2 SVGAGI. The CDR3 runs to 14 residues. The CDR3 DNA sequence: TGTGCCAGCAGTCCGAGGGACAGGGACGGTGGCTACACCTTC. Translated, it gives CASSPRDRDGGYTF.

The chain joins TRBV3-1 (or the pseudogene TRBV3-2) to TRBJ2-2; the match to TRBD1 covers 9 bases. Germline values: CDR1 LGHDT, CDR2 YNNKEL (reference sequence). V shed 3 bases, J shed 4 bases, and the junction held 6 bases outside the gene matches. This CDR3 is built from 16 residues. The CDR3 DNA reads TGTGCCAGCAGCCAGGACAGGGGAGATGGCACCGGGGAGCTGTTTTTT. Protein: CASSQDRGDGTGELFF.

This clone showed up just once. This chain uses TRBV14 with TRBJ1-3, with a possible D match to TRBD1 (5 bases). The length of the CDR3 is 18 residues. The V end lost 6 bases, the J end lost 1 base, and 22 bases lay between the germline ends. Germline V gene sequence: CDR1 SGHDN, CDR2 FVKESK. CDR3 in amino acids: CASSPPGGSVWSGNTIYF. Written as DNA, the CDR3 is TGTGCCAGCAGTCCCCCCGGGGGGTCGGTTTGGTCTGGAAACACCATATATTTT.

V and J are TRBV24-1 and TRBJ2-1; D is perhaps TRBD1 (5 bases). The CDR3 runs 11 residues. Trimming removed 7 bases from V and 8 bases from J, with 8 bases in between. Germline V gene data show CDR1 as KGHDR and CDR2 as SFDVKD. The CDR3 here is CATSIGDEQFF. Here the CDR3 DNA reads TGTGCCACCAGCATAGGGGATGAGCAGTTCTTC.

The CDR3 loop reads CASSARPELSGNTIYF. Here the CDR3 DNA reads TGCGCCAGCAGCGCCCGTCCTGAGCTCTCTGGAAACACCATATATTTT. V usage is TRBV4-1 and J usage is TRBJ1-3; D gene ambiguous. The CDR3 has 16 residues. CDR1 and CDR2 (germline): MGHRA, YSYEKL. V lost 5 bases and J lost 0, with 14 bases in between.

This clone has more than one count but fewer than ten. The chain has TRBV7-3 and TRBJ1-2; 8 bases are shared with TRBD1. Germline V gene sequence: CDR1 SGHTA, CDR2 FQGTGA. The CDR3 spans 14 residues. The trim removed 2 bases at V and 4 bases at J, leaving 3 bases unmatched. CDR3 amino acids: CASSLEGQGYGYTF. DNA of the CDR3: TGTGCCAGCAGCTTAGAAGGACAGGGCTATGGCTACACCTTC.

The chain has TRBV6-2 or TRBV6-3 and TRBJ2-7; 10 bases match TRBD1. Germline CDR1 and CDR2: MNHEY and SVGEGT. V was clipped by 6 bases and J by 13 bases; unmatched bases: 6. The CDR3 is 11 residues long. The CDR3: CASSLGTGAYF. The CDR3 DNA follows: TGTGCCAGCAGCCTAGGGACAGGGGCCTACTTC.